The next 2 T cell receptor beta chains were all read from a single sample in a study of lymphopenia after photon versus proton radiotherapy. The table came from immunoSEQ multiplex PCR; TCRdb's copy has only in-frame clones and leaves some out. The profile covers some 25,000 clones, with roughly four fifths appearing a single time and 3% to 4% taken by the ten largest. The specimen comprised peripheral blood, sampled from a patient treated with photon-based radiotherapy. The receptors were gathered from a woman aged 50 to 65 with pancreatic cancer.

The CDR3 reads CASSLGGDYGYTF. Here the CDR3 DNA reads TGTGCCAGCAGTCTCGGTGGGGACTATGGCTACACCTTC. The V gene is TRBV27, the J gene TRBJ1-2; no reliable D call. The CDR3 loop spans 13 amino acids. Trimming stripped 5 bases from V and 3 bases from J, with 10 bases between. Looked up from germline, CDR1 is MNHEY and CDR2 is SMNVEV (reference sequence).

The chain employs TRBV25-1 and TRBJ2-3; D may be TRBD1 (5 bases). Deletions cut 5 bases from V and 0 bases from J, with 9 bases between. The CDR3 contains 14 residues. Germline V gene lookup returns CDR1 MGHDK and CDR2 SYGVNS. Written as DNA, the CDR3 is TGTGCCAGCAGTCTGCAGGGTAGCACAGATACGCAGTATTTT. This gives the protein CASSLQGSTDTQYF.